This T cell receptor beta chain was captured by sequencing in a study of blood T cell repertoires in COVID-19. Study-wide context: COVID-19 samples, acute and convalescent, were from the United States, Italy and Spain. The analysed material was cDNA or gDNA that came from T cells, B-cell-depleted T cells, or PBMCs.

As originally analysed: Reference gene primer amplification gave estimated nucleated cell counts. The data were produced by immunoSEQ multiplex PCR, yet TCRdb's version contains in-frame clones alone and is incomplete. V, J and clone size are taken as reported in that table, and D and trimming were inferred from the DNA itself. The profile shows some 140,000 clones, about four fifths of them singletons. Trimming removed 7 bases from V and 3 bases from J; junction bases left unmatched: 5. Looked up from germline, CDR1 is MDHEN and CDR2 is SYDVKM. CDR3 size: 14 residues. This sequence joins TRBV28 and TRBJ1-3; 8 bases align to TRBD1. Sequencing was done on a sample of peripheral blood. This sequence originates from a woman aged 55-70 years with acute or convalescent COVID-19. CDR3 sequence reads: CASMAGGSGNTIYF. The CDR3 DNA reads TGTGCCAGCATGGCAGGGGGCAGTGGAAACACCATATATTTT.